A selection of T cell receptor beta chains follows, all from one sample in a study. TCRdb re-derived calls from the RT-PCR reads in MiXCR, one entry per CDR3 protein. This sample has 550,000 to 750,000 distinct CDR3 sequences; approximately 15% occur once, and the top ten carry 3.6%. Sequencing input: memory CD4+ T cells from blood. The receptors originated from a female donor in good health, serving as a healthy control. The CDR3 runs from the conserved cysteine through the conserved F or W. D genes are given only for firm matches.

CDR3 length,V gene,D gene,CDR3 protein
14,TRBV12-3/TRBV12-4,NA,CASSLAGGRGELFF
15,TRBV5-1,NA,CASSKVLSGANVLTF
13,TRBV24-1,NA,CATSRDSSYGYTF
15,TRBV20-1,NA,CSALTFGRTKYGYTF
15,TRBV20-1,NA,CSARDGTELNTEAFF
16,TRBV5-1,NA,CASSWIGPSSTDTQYF
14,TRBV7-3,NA,CASSSWASSDTQYF
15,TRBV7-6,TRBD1,CASTTRGPPQETQYF
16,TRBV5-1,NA,CASSLTGYANTGELFF
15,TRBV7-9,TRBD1,CASSPPGQGGSPLHF
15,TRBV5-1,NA,CASSLMDTSKTEAFF
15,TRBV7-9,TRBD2,CASSVRTSGQETQYF
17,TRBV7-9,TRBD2,CASSLGGIAGYTDTQYF
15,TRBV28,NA,CASSSPPRLTDTQYF
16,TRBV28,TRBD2,CASSTTGTRDEDKQYF
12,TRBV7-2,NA,CASSLDKAEAFF
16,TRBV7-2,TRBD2,CASSLEAGGWTDTQYF
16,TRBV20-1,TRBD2,CSARDAFSGRPNEQFF
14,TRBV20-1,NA,CSAREEGGWTEAFF
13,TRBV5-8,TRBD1,CASSQGQLFEQYF
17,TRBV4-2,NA,CASSQDRQGLNTGELFF